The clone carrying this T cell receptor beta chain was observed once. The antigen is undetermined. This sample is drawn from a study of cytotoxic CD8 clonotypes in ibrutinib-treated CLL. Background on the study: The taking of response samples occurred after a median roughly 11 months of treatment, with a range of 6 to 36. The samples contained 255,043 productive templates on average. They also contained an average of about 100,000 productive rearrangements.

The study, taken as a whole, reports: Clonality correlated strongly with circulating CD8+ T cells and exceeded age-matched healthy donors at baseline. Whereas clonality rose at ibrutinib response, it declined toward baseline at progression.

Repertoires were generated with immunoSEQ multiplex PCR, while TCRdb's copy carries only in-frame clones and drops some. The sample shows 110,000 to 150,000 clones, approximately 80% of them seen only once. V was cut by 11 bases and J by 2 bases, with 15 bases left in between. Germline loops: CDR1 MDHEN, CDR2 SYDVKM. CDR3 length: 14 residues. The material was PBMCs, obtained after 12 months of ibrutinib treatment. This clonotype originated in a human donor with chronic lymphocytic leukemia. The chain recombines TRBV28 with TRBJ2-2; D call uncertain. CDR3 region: CACVSAFNTGELFF. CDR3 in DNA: TGTGCCTGTGTTTCGGCTTTTAACACCGGGGAGCTGTTTTTT.